The 23 T cell receptor beta chains below all came from one sample that was sequenced in a study of T-cell reconstitution after alpha-beta-depleted transplantation in children. Unique molecular identifiers were used to barcode this TCRbeta library. TCRdb re-called the PCR reads through MiXCR, storing one row per CDR3 protein. Here the sample spans 250,000 to 300,000 distinct CDR3 sequences, 9.9% being singletons. The sample consisted of PBMCs from the stem cell graft donor, taken from the stem cell graft. The receptors were gathered from a human donor who donated a stem cell graft to a child with SCID.

The rearrangement joins TRBV5-1 to TRBJ2-1, with TRBD2 matching 16 bases. This CDR3 contains 19 residues. Germline V gives CDR1 SGHRS, CDR2 YFSETQ. With 3 bases clipped from V and 2 bases from J, the junction kept 8 bases outside the gene matches. The CDR3 DNA reads TGCGCCAGCAGCTCGGCGGGACTAGCGGGGGGGCCCGCCTACAATGAGCAGTTCTTC. Amino acids: CASSSAGLAGGPAYNEQFF.

The V call is TRBV6-5, the J call TRBJ1-3, with 11 bases that match TRBD1. V lost 6 bases, J lost 0 bases, and 7 bases stayed unmatched. Germline assignment: CDR1 MNHEY and CDR2 SVGAGI. The CDR3 has 17 amino acids. CDR3 loop: CASSLDRGLRSGNTIYF. DNA of the CDR3: TGTGCCAGCAGCCTGGACAGGGGGCTTCGCTCTGGAAACACCATATATTTT.

This clonotype has just a few counts. This rearrangement joins TRBV25-1 to TRBJ2-1, with 12 bases that match TRBD1. This CDR3 comprises 15 residues. Germline assignment: CDR1 MGHDK and CDR2 SYGVNS. Trimming removed 1 base from V and 10 bases from J; junction bases left unmatched: 5. CDR3 DNA sequence: TGTGCCAGCAGTGAATTGGGACAGGGGGCTAGAGAGCAGTTCTTC. This gives the protein CASSELGQGAREQFF.

This clonotype was counted only a few times. The chain combines TRBV10-3 with TRBJ2-3; TRBD1 matches at 7 bases. This CDR3 is 14 amino acids long. The V gene's germline CDR1 is ENHRY and CDR2 SYGVKD. Unmatched junction bases numbered 4, after V lost 6 bases and J lost 1 base. CDR3 sequence: CAISLGQGTDTQYF. The CDR3 DNA reads as TGTGCCATCAGCCTCGGACAGGGCACAGATACGCAGTATTTT.

The chain combines TRBV20-1 with TRBJ2-5; D gene uncertain. CDR3 length equals 14 residues. The germline gives CDR1 DFQATT, CDR2 SNEGSKA (reference sequence). V dropped 0 bases and J dropped 5 bases, with 13 bases sitting between them. The CDR3 protein is CSAREGPGPETQYF. In DNA, the CDR3 is TGCAGTGCTAGAGAAGGGCCGGGCCCGGAGACCCAGTACTTC.

The V and J genes are TRBV29-1 and TRBJ2-7, with D hard to call. The CDR3 is 13 residues long. The germline V and J ends were trimmed by 5 bases and 2 bases, with 13 bases remaining between them. Germline CDR1 and CDR2: SQVTM and ANQGSEA. The CDR3: CSVRVQDAYEQYF. The CDR3 nucleotides are TGCAGCGTTCGGGTTCAGGACGCCTACGAGCAGTACTTC.

This clonotype was seen a handful of times. This chain links TRBV6-4 with TRBJ1-5; 9 nucleotides line up with TRBD1. The CDR3 is 15 amino acids. Germline values: CDR1 MRHNA, CDR2 SNTAGT. V was pared by 0 bases and J by 4 bases, with 1 base of the junction left unmatched. The CDR3 nucleotides are TGTGCCAGCAGTGACTCTGGACAGGGGAATCAGCCCCAGCATTTT. Its protein is CASSDSGQGNQPQHF.

This clonotype appeared a few times. The V and J genes are TRBV9 and TRBJ2-7; 10 positions match TRBD1. The CDR3 length is 14 residues. Germline lookup yields CDR1 SGDLS and CDR2 YYNGEE. V shed 2 bases and J 2 bases; nucleotides not matched to a gene: 1. CDR3: CASSVGTGAYEQYF. The DNA for the CDR3 is TGTGCCAGCAGCGTCGGGACAGGGGCCTACGAGCAGTACTTC.

The chain joins TRBV10-3 to TRBJ2-7, with TRBD2 matching over 13 bases. The V segment lost 4 bases and the J segment 4 bases; nucleotides outside the gene matches: 1. Looked up from germline, CDR1 is ENHRY and CDR2 is SYGVKD. This CDR3 is 14 amino acids long. The CDR3 DNA is TGTGCCATCAGTGGGACTAGCGGGGGATACGAGCAGTACTTC. Amino acid sequence: CAISGTSGGYEQYF.

The genes are TRBV7-8 and TRBJ2-1; 7 nucleotides align to TRBD2. Trimming took 2 bases from V and 7 from J; bases not matched to a gene: 11. In germline, CDR1 is SGHVS, CDR2 FQNEAQ. The CDR3 totals 16 residues. Here the CDR3 DNA reads TGTGCCAGCAGCTTATGGGAGGGCAGTGTCACGAATGAGCAGTTCTTC. Encoded protein: CASSLWEGSVTNEQFF.

This clonotype has a count of ten or more. The chain recombines TRBV12-3 or TRBV12-4 with TRBJ2-7; D gene ambiguous. The CDR3 contains 17 residues. V was cut by 3 bases and J by 0 bases, with 18 bases left in between. The CDR3 loop reads CASSFIALRTSSYEQYF. Here the CDR3 DNA reads TGTGCCAGCAGTTTTATAGCTTTACGGACGAGCTCCTACGAGCAGTACTTC.

The genes are TRBV6-2 or TRBV6-3 and TRBJ1-5; 12 positions agree with TRBD1. There are 16 residues in the CDR3. Germline CDR1 MNHEY, CDR2 SVGEGT. J gave up 5 bases and V 8 bases, and 10 bases lay outside the gene matches. CDR3 loop: CASATRDRGRDQPQHF. For the CDR3, the DNA is TGTGCCAGCGCGACAAGGGACAGGGGGCGTGATCAGCCCCAGCATTTT.

The chain is built from TRBV19 and TRBJ1-3; D is unclear. The CDR3 has 13 residues. Germline V gene lookup returns CDR1 LNHDA and CDR2 SQIVND (reference sequence). Trimming took off 6 bases at V and 8 bases at J, with 14 bases between the two ends. This chain's CDR3 is CASSLGGSDTIYF. The DNA for the CDR3 is TGTGCCAGTAGCTTGGGAGGTTCGGACACCATATATTTT.

The chain recombines TRBV5-1 with TRBJ2-7; TRBD1 aligns across 7 bases. CDR1 SGHRS and CDR2 YFSETQ come from the germline V gene. Trimming cost V 0 bases and J 0 bases; bases outside gene matches: 6. The CDR3 sequence is 16 residues long. CDR3 bases: TGCGCCAGCAGCTTGGCGTGGGACAGAGCCTCCTACGAGCAGTACTTC. Its protein is CASSLAWDRASYEQYF.

The V and J genes are TRBV2 and TRBJ2-2; D remains ambiguous. CDR3 length: 13 residues. V was shortened by 4 bases and J by 6 bases, with 9 bases between the two germline ends. CDR1 SNHLY and CDR2 FYNNEI come from the germline V gene. CDR3 residues: CASSARFPGELFF. The CDR3 DNA sequence: TGTGCCAGCAGTGCAAGGTTCCCCGGGGAGCTGTTTTTT.

This chain joins TRBV5-1 and TRBJ1-1; D is undetermined. There are 18 residues in the CDR3. Germline CDR1 reads SGHRS; CDR2 reads YFSETQ. V was cut by 1 base and J by 1 base, with 20 bases left in between. Written as DNA, the CDR3 is TGCGCCAGCAGCTTGAATTTCCCAGGAGAACACAGGAACACTGAAGCTTTCTTT. It encodes CASSLNFPGEHRNTEAFF.

Many counts were recorded for this clonotype. The rearrangement uses TRBV12-3 or TRBV12-4 and TRBJ1-1; 8 positions agree with TRBD1. V shed 11 bases, J shed 2 bases, and the junction held 4 bases outside the gene matches. The CDR3 consists of 12 residues. CDR3: CALDRGNTEAFF. The CDR3 region has the DNA TGTGCCCTCGACAGGGGTAACACTGAAGCTTTCTTT.

The table lists this clonotype with a few counts. The V call is TRBV7-2, the J call TRBJ2-7; D remains unclear. Germline lookup yields CDR1 SGHTA and CDR2 FQGNSA. This CDR3 has 16 amino acids. V dropped 1 base and J dropped 0 bases, with 13 bases sitting between them. The chain's CDR3 is CASSLDPGLSSYEQYF. The CDR3 DNA reads TGTGCCAGCAGCTTAGATCCGGGTTTGAGCTCCTACGAGCAGTACTTC.

As to this clonotype: One end of the junction does not line up with germline, which may come from a read error. This chain joins TRBV7-2 and TRBJ2-1; 10 positions match TRBD2. Germline assignment: CDR1 SGHTA and CDR2 FQGNSA. The CDR3 loop spans 16 amino acids. The CDR3 spells CASSFSSGGSYSEQFF. The CDR3 nucleotides are TGTGCCAGCAGCTTCTCTAGCGGGGGTTCCTACAGTGAGCAGTTCTTC. The full variable domain, completed using reference TRBV7-2 and TRBJ2-1, is GAGVSQSPSNKVTEKGKDVELRCDPISGHTALYWYRQSLGQGLEFLIYFQGNSAPDKSGLPSDRFSAERTGGSVSTLTIQRTQQEDSAVYLCASSFSSGGSYSEQFFGPGTRLTVL.

V usage is TRBV27 and J usage is TRBJ2-7; weak D call: TRBD1 (6 bases). The CDR3 contains 13 residues. Germline V CDR1 and CDR2: MNHEY, SMNVEV (reference sequence). Deletions cut 3 bases from V and 4 bases from J, with 10 bases between. The CDR3 bases are TGTGCCAGCAGTTTTATTCAGGGGTACGAGCAGTACTTC. Amino acids: CASSFIQGYEQYF.

The chain uses TRBV25-1 and TRBJ2-1, with 8 nucleotides matching TRBD2. Germline values: CDR1 MGHDK, CDR2 SYGVNS. The CDR3 has 17 residues. The J segment lost 1 base and the V segment lost 5 bases, leaving 10 bases of the junction unmatched. CDR3 in amino acids: CASSWYSGGRSYNEQFF. Written as DNA, the CDR3 is TGTGCCAGCAGTTGGTACAGCGGGGGCCGTTCCTACAATGAGCAGTTCTTC.

This clonotype was counted ten times or more. The chain combines TRBV4-2 with TRBJ2-7; 9 nucleotides agree with TRBD1. V lost 3 bases to trimming and J lost 4 bases; unmatched junction nucleotides: 1. This CDR3 region has 13 residues. Germline V gives CDR1 LGHNA, CDR2 YNFKEQ. CDR3 protein: CASSQDRGYEQYF. CDR3 in DNA: TGTGCCAGCAGCCAGGACAGGGGATACGAGCAGTACTTC.

This clonotype has only a few counts. The rearrangement joins TRBV7-6 to TRBJ2-3; 9 bases align to TRBD1. The CDR3 covers 15 residues. Trimming cost V 5 bases and J 6 bases; bases outside gene matches: 9. Germline lookup yields CDR1 SGHVS and CDR2 FNYEAQ. The CDR3 here is CASSPRDRVADTQYF. Written as DNA, the CDR3 is TGTGCCAGCAGCCCTCGGGACAGGGTTGCCGATACGCAGTATTTT. The full variable domain, rest sourced from reference TRBV7-6 and TRBJ2-3, is GAGVSQSPRYKVTKRGQDVALRCDPISGHVSLYWYRQALGQGPEFLTYFNYEAQQDKSGLPNDRFSAERPEGSISTLTIQRTEQRDSAMYRCASSPRDRVADTQYFGPGTRLTVL.